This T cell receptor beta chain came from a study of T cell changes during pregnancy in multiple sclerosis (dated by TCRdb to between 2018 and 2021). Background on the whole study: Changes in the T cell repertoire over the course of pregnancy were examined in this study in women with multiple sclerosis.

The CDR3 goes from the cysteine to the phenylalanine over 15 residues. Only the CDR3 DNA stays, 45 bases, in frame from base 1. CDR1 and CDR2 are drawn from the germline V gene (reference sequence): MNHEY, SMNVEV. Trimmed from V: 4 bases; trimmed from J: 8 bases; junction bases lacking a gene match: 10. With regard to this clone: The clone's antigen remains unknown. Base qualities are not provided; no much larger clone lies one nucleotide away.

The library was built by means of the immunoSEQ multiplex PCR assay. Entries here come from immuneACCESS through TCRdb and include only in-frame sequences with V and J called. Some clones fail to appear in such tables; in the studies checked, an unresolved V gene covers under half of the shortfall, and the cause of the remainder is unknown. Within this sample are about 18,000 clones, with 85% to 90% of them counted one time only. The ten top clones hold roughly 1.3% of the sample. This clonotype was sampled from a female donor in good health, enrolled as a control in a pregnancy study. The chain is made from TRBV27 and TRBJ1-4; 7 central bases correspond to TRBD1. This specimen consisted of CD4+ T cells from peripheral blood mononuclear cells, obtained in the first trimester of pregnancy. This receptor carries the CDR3 CASSSLTGHVEKLFF. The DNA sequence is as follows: TGTGCCAGCAGTTCCCTGACAGGGCACGTCGAAAAACTGTTTTTT.